This TCR beta chain was sequenced during a study of cytomegalovirus exposure and HLA in healthy donors. Study findings and constraints: Later analysis identified a missense DCLRE1C variant that was linked to TCR beta V- and J-gene trimming.

As to this clone: Its specificity is unknown.

CDR3 length equals 16 residues. Germline values: CDR1 SGHTA, CDR2 FQGNSA. V shed 1 base and J shed 3 bases, with 15 bases lying between them. 13 Jbeta primers and 60 Vbeta primers were used for the PCR. Generated by immunoSEQ multiplex PCR, the TCRdb table keeps only in-frame clones and is missing some. The repertoire consists of hundreds of thousands of clones, with about 75% occurring once and the leading ten covering 2% to 2.5%. The chain has TRBV7-2 and TRBJ1-2; D is possibly TRBD1 (5 bases). The TCR was taken from a female donor in good health and CMV-seronegative. Sequencing was done on a sample of PBMCs. The CDR3 coding sequence is TGTGCCAGCAGCTTAGATGGGGTGGCAGGGTACTATGGCTACACCTTC. This codes for CASSLDGVAGYYGYTF. The variable domain in full, completed from reference TRBV7-2 and TRBJ1-2, reads GAGVSQSPSNKVTEKGKDVELRCDPISGHTALYWYRQSLGQGLEFLIYFQGNSAPDKSGLPSDRFSAERTGGSVSTLTIQRTQQEDSAVYLCASSLDGVAGYYGYTFGSGTRLTVV.